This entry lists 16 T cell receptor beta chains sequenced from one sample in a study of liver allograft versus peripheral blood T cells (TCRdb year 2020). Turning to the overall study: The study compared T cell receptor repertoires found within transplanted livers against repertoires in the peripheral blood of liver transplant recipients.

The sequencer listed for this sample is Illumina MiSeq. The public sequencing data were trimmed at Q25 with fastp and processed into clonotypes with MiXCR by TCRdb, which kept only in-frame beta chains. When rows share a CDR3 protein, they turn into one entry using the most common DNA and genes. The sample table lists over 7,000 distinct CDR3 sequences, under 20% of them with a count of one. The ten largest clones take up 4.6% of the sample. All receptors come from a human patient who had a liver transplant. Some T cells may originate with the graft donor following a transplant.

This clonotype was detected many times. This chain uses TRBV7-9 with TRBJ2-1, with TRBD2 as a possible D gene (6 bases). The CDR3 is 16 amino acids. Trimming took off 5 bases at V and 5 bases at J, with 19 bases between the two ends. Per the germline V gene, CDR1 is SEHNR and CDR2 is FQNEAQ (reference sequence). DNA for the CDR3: TGTGCCAGCAGCGACGGACCGGGACTTTCAAACAATGAGCAGTTCTTC. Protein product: CASSDGPGLSNNEQFF.

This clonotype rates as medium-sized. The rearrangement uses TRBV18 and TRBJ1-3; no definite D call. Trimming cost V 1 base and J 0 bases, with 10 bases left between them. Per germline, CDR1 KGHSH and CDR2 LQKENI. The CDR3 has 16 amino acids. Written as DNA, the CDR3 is TGTGCCAGCTCACCACAAGAGTATAGCTCTGGAAACACCATATATTTT. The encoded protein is CASSPQEYSSGNTIYF.

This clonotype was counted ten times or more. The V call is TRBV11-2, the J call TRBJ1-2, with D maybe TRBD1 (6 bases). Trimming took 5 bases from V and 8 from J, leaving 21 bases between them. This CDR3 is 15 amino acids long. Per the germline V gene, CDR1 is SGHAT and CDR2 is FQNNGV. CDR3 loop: CASSAVTGPNRGYTF. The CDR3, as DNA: TGTGCCAGCAGCGCCGTAACAGGGCCGAACCGGGGCTACACCTTC.

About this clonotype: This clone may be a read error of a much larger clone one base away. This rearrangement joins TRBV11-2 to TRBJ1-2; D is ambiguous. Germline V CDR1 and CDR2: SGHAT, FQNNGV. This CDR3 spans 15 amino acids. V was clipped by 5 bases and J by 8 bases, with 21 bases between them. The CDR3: CASSAVKGPNRGYTF. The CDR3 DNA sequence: TGTGCCAGCAGCGCCGTAAAAGGGCCGAACCGGGGCTACACCTTC.

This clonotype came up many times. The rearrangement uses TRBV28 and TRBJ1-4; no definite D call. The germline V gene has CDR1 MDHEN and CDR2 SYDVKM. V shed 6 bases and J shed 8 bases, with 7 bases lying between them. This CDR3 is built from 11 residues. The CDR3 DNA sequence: TGTGCCAGCAGATCGAGAGAAAAACTGTTTTTT. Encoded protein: CASRSREKLFF.

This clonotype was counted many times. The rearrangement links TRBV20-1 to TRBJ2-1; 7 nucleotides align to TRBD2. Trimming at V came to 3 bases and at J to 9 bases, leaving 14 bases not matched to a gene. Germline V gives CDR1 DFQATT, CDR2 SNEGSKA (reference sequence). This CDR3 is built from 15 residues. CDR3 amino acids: CSARRLAEPYGEQFF. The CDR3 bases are TGCAGTGCTAGGCGGCTAGCGGAGCCATACGGTGAGCAGTTCTTC.

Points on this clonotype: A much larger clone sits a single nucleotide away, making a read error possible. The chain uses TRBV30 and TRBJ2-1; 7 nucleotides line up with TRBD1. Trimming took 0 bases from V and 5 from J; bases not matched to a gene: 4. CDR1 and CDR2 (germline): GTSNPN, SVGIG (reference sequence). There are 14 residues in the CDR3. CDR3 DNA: TGTGCCTGGAGTGTGGGACAGACCCACAATGAGCAGTTCTTC. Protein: CAWSVGQTHNEQFF.

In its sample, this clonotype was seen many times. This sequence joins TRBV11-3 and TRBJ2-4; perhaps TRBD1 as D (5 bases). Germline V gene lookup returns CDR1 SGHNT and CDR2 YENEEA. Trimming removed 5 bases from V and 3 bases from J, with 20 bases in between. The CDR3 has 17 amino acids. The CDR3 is CASSSPRYVRDKNIQYF. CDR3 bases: TGTGCCAGCAGCAGCCCTAGGTATGTCAGGGACAAAAACATTCAGTACTTC. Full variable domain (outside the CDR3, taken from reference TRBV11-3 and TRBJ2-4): EAGVVQSPRYKIIEKKQPVAFWCNPISGHNTLYWYLQNLGQGPELLIRYENEEAVDDSQLPKDRFSAERLKGVDSTLKIQPAELGDSAVYLCASSSPRYVRDKNIQYFGAGTRLSVL.

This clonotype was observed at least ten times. CDR3 region: CASSSGTGKIAGGFTYEQYF. The CDR3, as DNA: TGTGCCAGCAGCTCCGGGACAGGGAAAATAGCGGGGGGCTTCACCTACGAGCAGTACTTC. The chain has TRBV7-2 and TRBJ2-7; possibly TRBD2 for D (10 bases). The V end was cut by 4 bases, the J end by 2 bases, with 30 bases between. The CDR3 length is 20 residues. Germline assignment: CDR1 SGHTA and CDR2 FQGNSA.

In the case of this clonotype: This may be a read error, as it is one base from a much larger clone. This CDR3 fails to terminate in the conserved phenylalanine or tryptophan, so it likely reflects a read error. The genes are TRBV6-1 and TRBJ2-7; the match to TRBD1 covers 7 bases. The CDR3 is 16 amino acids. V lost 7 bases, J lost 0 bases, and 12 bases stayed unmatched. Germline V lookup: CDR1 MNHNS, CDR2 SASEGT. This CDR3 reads CASNSGQARSSYEQYL. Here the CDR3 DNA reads TGTGCCAGCAATTCCGGACAGGCCAGGAGCTCCTACGAGCAGTACCTC.

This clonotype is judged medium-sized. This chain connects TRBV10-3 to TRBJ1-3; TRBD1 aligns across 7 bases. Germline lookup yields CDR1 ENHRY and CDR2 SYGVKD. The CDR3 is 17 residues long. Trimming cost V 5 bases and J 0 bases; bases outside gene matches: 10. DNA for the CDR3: TGTGCCATCAGTCCCTCGGACAGGCCCCTCTCTGGAAACACCATATATTTT. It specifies CAISPSDRPLSGNTIYF.

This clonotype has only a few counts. The CDR3: CASSLSGPRGNTQYF. As DNA, the CDR3 is TGTGCCAGCAGTTTATCCGGGCCCCGAGGAAATACGCAGTATTTT. The chain uses TRBV27 and TRBJ2-3; no reliable D call. The V gene lost 0 bases and the J gene lost 7 bases, with 14 bases spanning the gap. Germline V gives CDR1 MNHEY, CDR2 SMNVEV (reference sequence). The CDR3 extends over 15 amino acids.

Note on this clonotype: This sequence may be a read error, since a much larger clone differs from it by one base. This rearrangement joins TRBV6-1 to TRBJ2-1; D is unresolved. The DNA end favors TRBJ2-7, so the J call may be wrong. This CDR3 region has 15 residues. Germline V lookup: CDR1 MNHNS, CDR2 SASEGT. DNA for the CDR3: TGTGCCAGCAGTTTCGAACCCGCAATCTACAATGAGCAGTACTTC. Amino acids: CASSFEPAIYNEQYF.

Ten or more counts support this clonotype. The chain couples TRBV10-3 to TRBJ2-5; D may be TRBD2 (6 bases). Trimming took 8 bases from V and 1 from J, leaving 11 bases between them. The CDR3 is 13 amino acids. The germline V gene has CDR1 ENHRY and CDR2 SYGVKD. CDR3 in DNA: TGTGCCATCGGAGGGGAGGTCCAAGAGACCCAGTACTTC. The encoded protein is CAIGGEVQETQYF.

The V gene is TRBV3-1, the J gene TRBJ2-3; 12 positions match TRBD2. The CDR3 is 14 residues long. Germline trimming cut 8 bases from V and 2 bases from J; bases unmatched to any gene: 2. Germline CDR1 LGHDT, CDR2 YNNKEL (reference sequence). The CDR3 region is CASRLAGVTDTQYF. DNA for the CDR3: TGTGCCAGCCGACTAGCGGGGGTCACAGATACGCAGTATTTT.

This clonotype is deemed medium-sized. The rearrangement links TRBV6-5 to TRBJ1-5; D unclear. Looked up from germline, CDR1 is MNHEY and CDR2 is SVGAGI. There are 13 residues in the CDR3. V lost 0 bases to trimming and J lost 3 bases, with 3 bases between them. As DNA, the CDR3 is TGTGCCAGCAGTTACTCTTACAATCAGCCCCAGCATTTT. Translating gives CASSYSYNQPQHF.